The sequence of this T cell receptor (beta chain) was determined in a study of T cell responses to AZD1222 COVID-19 vaccine. As regards this clone: As yet, its antigen is unknown. The junction does not match germline at one end; this may be a read error.

Findings and caveats of the study: Vaccine-related CD4 TCRs covered spike, predominating at 160-218 and 743-854. Samples come after the peak T cell response, not at day 14. Two AZD1222 doses significantly raised spike-specific TCR breadth and depth over controls. Of spike-specific TCRs, nearly half reportedly target regions left unmutated in variants.

The CDR3 sequence is 12 residues long. CDR1 and CDR2 (germline): LGHDT, YNNKEL (reference sequence). Here immunoSEQ multiplex PCR was the method, and the copy in TCRdb shows in-frame clones only, minus some. The sample records about 130,000 clones, roughly nine tenths being singletons. Material: peripheral blood, obtained 28 days after the second AZD1222 dose. V is TRBV3-1 (or the pseudogene TRBV3-2) and J is TRBJ1-2; no firm D call. The receptor was derived from an adult who received the AZD1222 COVID-19 vaccine. The CDR3 bases are TGTGCCAGCAGCCTTTCTTGGACCCGCAAACGCTTC. Translation gives CASSLSWTRKRF.